Listed below are T cell receptor beta chains from one sample, sequenced in a study of cytomegalovirus exposure and HLA in healthy donors. The repertoire was sequenced with immunoSEQ multiplex PCR; TCRdb's copy has only in-frame clones and lacks some. The table lists 90,000 to 120,000 clones, 74% of them singletons. Source material: PBMCs. These receptors were collected from a man aged 50 to 60 in good health and CMV-seropositive. Each CDR3 is given with its conserved first and last residue. D genes are given only for firm matches. The size entry is marked missing in some rows and otherwise reads once, few, many or a size class.

length: 14
D: -
V: TRBV2
J: TRBJ2-5
size: -
CDR3: CASSVLDSQETQYF
DNA: TGTGCCAGCAGTGTCTTGGACAGCCAAGAGACCCAGTACTTC

length: 15
D: -
V: TRBV18
J: TRBJ1-2
size: -
CDR3: CASSPPGGFNYGYTF
DNA: TGTGCCAGCTCACCACCCGGGGGGTTTAACTATGGCTACACCTTC

length: 14
D: -
V: TRBV5-5
J: TRBJ1-5
size: few
CDR3: CASSFPGSGPAQHF
DNA: TGTGCCAGCAGCTTTCCGGGATCTGGTCCAGCCCAGCATTTT

length: 13
D: TRBD1
V: TRBV2
J: TRBJ2-5
size: -
CDR3: CASAGQEVETQYF
DNA: TGTGCCAGTGCGGGACAGGAGGTCGAGACCCAGTACTTC

length: 12
D: -
V: TRBV2
J: TRBJ1-2
size: -
CDR3: CASSEQGYGYTF
DNA: TGTGCCAGCAGTGAACAGGGCTATGGCTACACCTTC

length: 16
D: TRBD1
V: TRBV25-1
J: TRBJ1-3
size: -
CDR3: CASSENGGGNGNTIYF
DNA: TGTGCCAGCAGTGAAAACGGAGGGGGCAATGGAAACACCATATATTTT

length: 18
D: -
V: TRBV9
J: TRBJ2-2
size: -
CDR3: CASSVGGGSPAGAGELFF
DNA: TGTGCCAGCAGCGTAGGTGGCGGGAGCCCCGCAGGGGCCGGGGAGCTGTTTTTT

length: 15
D: TRBD2
V: TRBV7-3
J: TRBJ2-1
size: -
CDR3: CASSAIAGGYNEQFF
DNA: TGTGCCAGCAGCGCCATAGCGGGGGGCTACAATGAGCAGTTCTTC

length: 16
D: -
V: TRBV7-2
J: TRBJ2-7
size: -
CDR3: CASSLSNSLIGFEQYF
DNA: TGTGCCAGCAGCTTATCAAACAGTCTAATTGGATTCGAGCAGTACTTC

length: 15
D: -
V: TRBV29-1
J: TRBJ1-2
size: -
CDR3: CSVEDPLQGRGGYTF
DNA: TGCAGCGTTGAAGATCCTCTGCAGGGGCGAGGTGGCTACACCTTC

length: 11
D: -
V: TRBV30
J: TRBJ2-3
size: -
CDR3: CAWRRVDTQYF
DNA: TGTGCCTGGAGGAGGGTAGATACGCAGTATTTT

length: 14
D: -
V: TRBV6-5
J: TRBJ1-6
size: -
CDR3: CASHRSSYNSPLHF
DNA: TGTGCCAGTCACCGGTCCTCCTATAATTCACCCCTCCACTTT

length: 16
D: TRBD2
V: TRBV14
J: TRBJ2-1
size: once
CDR3: CASSPGTSGGYNEQFF
DNA: TGTGCCAGCAGCCCCGGGACTAGCGGAGGCTACAATGAGCAGTTCTTC

length: 14
D: TRBD2
V: TRBV30
J: TRBJ2-3
size: -
CDR3: CAWTLAGGSDTQYF
DNA: TGTGCCTGGACTCTAGCGGGAGGGTCAGATACGCAGTATTTT

length: 15
D: -
V: TRBV5-1
J: TRBJ1-5
size: -
CDR3: CASSPSVGGDQPQHF
DNA: TGCGCCAGCAGCCCCTCTGTAGGGGGAGATCAGCCCCAGCATTTT

length: 14
D: -
V: TRBV25-1
J: TRBJ1-4
size: -
CDR3: CASSGVGLGEKLFF
DNA: TGTGCCAGCAGCGGTGTAGGACTCGGTGAAAAACTGTTTTTT

length: 16
D: TRBD2
V: TRBV27
J: TRBJ2-2
size: once
CDR3: CASRNWAGGGTGELFF
DNA: TGTGCCAGCAGAAACTGGGCGGGAGGGGGAACCGGGGAGCTGTTTTTT

length: 12
D: -
V: TRBV7-9
J: TRBJ1-1
size: -
CDR3: CASSEQGGEAFF
DNA: TGTGCCAGCAGCGAACAGGGCGGTGAAGCTTTCTTT

length: 15
D: TRBD1
V: TRBV5-4
J: TRBJ2-4
size: -
CDR3: CASSLDRGGKNSQYF
DNA: TGTGCCAGCAGCCTGGACAGGGGGGGAAAAAACAGTCAGTACTTC

length: 15
D: TRBD2
V: TRBV2
J: TRBJ2-5
size: few
CDR3: CASTKREGAMETQYF
DNA: TGTGCCAGTACGAAGCGGGAGGGTGCTATGGAGACCCAGTACTTC

length: 18
D: TRBD1
V: TRBV27
J: TRBJ2-7
size: -
CDR3: CASSRRPWDRAFSDEQYF
DNA: TGTGCCAGCAGTCGTCGACCCTGGGACAGAGCTTTTTCTGACGAGCAGTACTTC

length: 15
D: -
V: TRBV5-1
J: TRBJ2-4
size: -
CDR3: CASSLSLGTQGIQYF
DNA: TGCGCCAGCAGCTTGTCCCTCGGCACACAGGGCATTCAGTACTTC